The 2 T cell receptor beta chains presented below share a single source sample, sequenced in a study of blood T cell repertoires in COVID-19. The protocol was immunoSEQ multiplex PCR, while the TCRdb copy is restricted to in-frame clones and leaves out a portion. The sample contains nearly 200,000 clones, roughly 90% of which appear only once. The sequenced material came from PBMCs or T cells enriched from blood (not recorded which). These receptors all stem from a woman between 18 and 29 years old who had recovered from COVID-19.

CDR3 loop: CASRVDRLVGELFF. The CDR3 bases are TGTGCCAGCAGAGTGGACAGATTGGTCGGGGAGCTGTTTTTT. The chain has TRBV6-5 and TRBJ2-2; D possibly corresponds to TRBD1 (6 bases). Germline CDR1 reads MNHEY; CDR2 reads SVGAGI. The CDR3 totals 14 residues. V dropped 6 bases and J dropped 7 bases, with 15 bases sitting between them.

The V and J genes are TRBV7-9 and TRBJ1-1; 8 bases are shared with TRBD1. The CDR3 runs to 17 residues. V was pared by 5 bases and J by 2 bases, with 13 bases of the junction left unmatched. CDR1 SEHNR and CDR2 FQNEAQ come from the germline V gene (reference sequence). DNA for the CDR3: TGTGCCAGCAGCGCTAGTATGGACAGGGCGTTTAACACTGAAGCTTTCTTT. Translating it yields CASSASMDRAFNTEAFF.